This section outlines one T cell receptor beta chain sequence together with its context. V was shortened by 5 bases and J by 0 bases, with 14 bases between the two germline ends. CDR1 is SGHRS and CDR2 is YFSETQ in the germline V gene. The CDR3 covers 16 residues. Under the authors' procedure: Amplified reference gene primers provided the basis for estimating nucleated cell counts. Assay: immunoSEQ multiplex PCR; the TCRdb copy retains only in-frame clones and omits some. Clonal size and the V and J genes are those of that table, whereas D and trimming came from the DNA. The repertoire holds some 490,000 clones, about 85% seen once, with around 8% in the top ten. The data originate from a study of blood T cell repertoires in COVID-19.

This clonotype was obtained from a woman aged 55-69 years who had recovered from COVID-19. This chain links TRBV5-1 with TRBJ2-2; TRBD1 might be the D (6 bases). Sequenced sample: PBMCs or T cells enriched from blood (not recorded which). CDR3 sequence (DNA): TGCGCCAGCAGACCACTGGGGGCGGCGAACACCGGGGAGCTGTTTTTT. As protein: CASRPLGAANTGELFF.